Each of the 27 T cell receptor beta chains below was sequenced from the same sample in a study of CD8+CD57+ T cells in acquired aplastic anemia. All sequencing subjects had displayed CD8+CD57+ cell expansion on flow cytometry. CDR3 and TCR beta VDJ profiling relied on a genomic DNA template. In TCRdb, the reads were re-called with MiXCR into one record per CDR3 protein. Counted here are about 200,000 distinct CDR3 sequences, less than 75% occurring once; the ten biggest clones make up around 60%. The specimen was sorted CD4+, CD8+, or CD8+CD57+ T cells (not recorded which) from PBMCs. The receptors shown here come from a human donor with aplastic anemia.

The gene calls are TRBV12-3 or TRBV12-4 and TRBJ1-2; tentative D call: TRBD1 (5 bases). The CDR3 length is 15 residues. Trimming cost V 5 bases and J 4 bases, with 17 bases left between them. As DNA, the CDR3 is TGTGCCAGCAGTCCCCTGGGGGTCGGACCCTATGGCTACACCTTC. Amino acid sequence: CASSPLGVGPYGYTF.

This rearrangement joins TRBV2 to TRBJ1-5, with D maybe TRBD1 (5 bases). V lost 7 bases and J lost 2, with 12 bases in between. Germline assignment: CDR1 SNHLY and CDR2 FYNNEI. The length of the CDR3 is 14 residues. CDR3 protein: CASKAGTGNQPQHF. CDR3 coding DNA: TGTGCCAGCAAGGCCGGGACGGGCAATCAGCCCCAGCATTTT.

This clonotype occurred many times. The chain has TRBV9 and TRBJ1-2; the match to TRBD1 covers 7 bases. The V segment lost 3 bases and the J segment 7 bases; nucleotides outside the gene matches: 9. This CDR3 is 14 amino acids long. Germline V gene data show CDR1 as SGDLS and CDR2 as YYNGEE. CDR3 amino acids: CASSAGQGVGGYTF. The CDR3 bases are TGTGCCAGCAGCGCGGGGCAGGGGGTAGGTGGCTACACCTTC.

This sequence joins TRBV20-1 and TRBJ1-3, with D maybe TRBD1 (5 bases). The germline V gene encodes CDR1 DFQATT and CDR2 SNEGSKA (reference sequence). The CDR3 spans 11 residues. CDR3 in amino acids: CRGRKEDTIYF. The CDR3 DNA follows: TGCAGGGGGCGAAAGGAGGACACCATATATTTT.

Many counts were recorded for this clonotype. V gene TRBV6-2 or TRBV6-3 combines with J gene TRBJ2-3; a possible D gene is TRBD2 (5 bases). Deletions cut 5 bases from V and 6 bases from J, with 12 bases between. There are 13 residues in the CDR3. Germline CDR1 reads MNHEY; CDR2 reads SVGEGT. CDR3 protein: CASSLWGADTQYF. The CDR3 DNA is TGTGCCAGCAGTCTTTGGGGAGCGGATACGCAGTATTTT.

The CDR3 DNA follows: TGTGCCAGCAGTGACTCTCGGGGGGAGGGGAAAAAACTGTTTTTT. Translated, it gives CASSDSRGEGKKLFF. This chain links TRBV25-1 with TRBJ1-4, with a weak D call TRBD1 (5 bases). The V gene lost 3 bases and the J gene lost 9 bases, with 17 bases spanning the gap. CDR3 length: 15 amino acids. The germline gives CDR1 MGHDK, CDR2 SYGVNS.

Comments on this clonotype: The junction differs from germline at one of its ends, possibly a read error. The chain joins TRBV19 to TRBJ2-7; D gene uncertain. This CDR3 comprises 14 residues. The V gene's germline CDR1 is LNHDA and CDR2 SQIVND (reference sequence). The DNA of the CDR3 is TGTGCCAGTAGTATAACCCTCCGGGCATACGAGCAGTATTTC. It codes for CASSITLRAYEQYF.

V is TRBV7-8 and J is TRBJ1-2; 7 nucleotides agree with TRBD1. With 3 bases clipped from V and 4 bases from J, the junction kept 5 bases outside the gene matches. This CDR3 spans 14 amino acids. Per the germline V gene, CDR1 is SGHVS and CDR2 is FQNEAQ. In DNA form, the CDR3 reads TGTGCCAGCAGCTTTGGACAGGCCTTCTATGGCTACACCTTC. Translation gives CASSFGQAFYGYTF.

The V and J genes are TRBV10-2 and TRBJ2-2; D unclear. Germline CDR1 and CDR2: WSHSY and SAAADI. This CDR3 spans 14 amino acids. The ends were cut back, 4 bases at V and 0 bases at J, with 6 bases in the middle. CDR3 protein: CASSGQANTGELFF. The CDR3 bases are TGCGCCAGCAGTGGGCAGGCGAACACCGGGGAGCTGTTTTTT.

The genes are TRBV15 and TRBJ2-1; tentatively, D is TRBD1 or TRBD2 (6 bases each). CDR1 is LNHNV, CDR2 YYDKDF, per germline (reference sequence). The CDR3 is made up of 19 amino acids. With 3 bases removed from V and 2 bases from J, the gap between germline ends came to 23 bases. The CDR3 DNA sequence: TGTGCCACCAGCAGCCAAGGGGGGACTTTTGTCGGGCCCTACAATGAGCAGTTCTTC. Protein: CATSSQGGTFVGPYNEQFF.

The V and J genes are TRBV11-2 and TRBJ1-2, with D uncertain. This CDR3 has 13 residues. V dropped 2 bases and J dropped 4 bases, with 8 bases sitting between them. Germline loops: CDR1 SGHAT, CDR2 FQNNGV. The CDR3 DNA follows: TGTGCCAGCAGCTTAAATTTGAGCTATGGCTACACCTTC. This translates into CASSLNLSYGYTF. Complete variable domain (other parts from reference TRBV11-2 and TRBJ1-2): EAGVAQSPRYKIIEKRQSVAFWCNPISGHATLYWYQQILGQGPKLLIQFQNNGVVDDSQLPKDRFSAERLKGVDSTLKIQPAKLEDSAVYLCASSLNLSYGYTFGSGTRLTVV.

This chain joins TRBV7-2 and TRBJ2-3; D not resolved. The CDR3 runs to 14 residues. Trimming cost V 4 bases and J 0 bases, with 8 bases left between them. CDR1 and CDR2 (germline): SGHTA, FQGNSA. The CDR3 DNA reads as TGTGCCAGCAGCTATGTAGAGAGCACAGATACGCAGTATTTT. This codes for CASSYVESTDTQYF.

This clonotype was counted at least ten times. The V call is TRBV4-1, the J call TRBJ2-7, with a possible D match to TRBD2 (5 bases). Trimming stripped 4 bases from V and 2 bases from J, with 15 bases between. This CDR3 comprises 15 residues. From germline, CDR1 is MGHRA and CDR2 YSYEKL. The CDR3 sequence: CASSRAPEGTYEQYF. The CDR3, as DNA: TGCGCCAGCAGCCGAGCGCCCGAGGGTACCTACGAGCAGTACTTC.

The chain has TRBV20-1 and TRBJ2-7; tentative D call: TRBD1 (6 bases). Trimming cost V 1 base and J 3 bases, with 13 bases left between them. This CDR3 spans 14 amino acids. Germline CDR1 is DFQATT and CDR2 is SNEGSKA (reference sequence). In DNA, the CDR3 is TGCAGTGCTAGAGCACCCAGGGGAGTCTACGAGCAGTACTTC. This codes for CSARAPRGVYEQYF.

The chain links TRBV15 to TRBJ2-2; TRBD1 or TRBD2 may be the D gene (6 bases each). Germline assignment: CDR1 LNHNV and CDR2 YYDKDF (reference sequence). The CDR3 sequence is 14 residues long. V lost 8 bases and J lost 9, with 19 bases in between. This chain's CDR3 is CATLQRGEGRELFF. CDR3 DNA: TGTGCCACCCTTCAGAGGGGGGAAGGCAGGGAGCTGTTTTTT.

V gene TRBV7-9 combines with J gene TRBJ1-1; perhaps TRBD1 as D (6 bases). The CDR3 totals 15 residues. Per the germline V gene, CDR1 is SEHNR and CDR2 is FQNEAQ (reference sequence). V was cut by 5 bases and J by 0 bases, with 13 bases left in between. The CDR3 sequence: CASSTPQGMNTEAFF. The DNA for the CDR3 is TGTGCCAGCAGCACCCCACAGGGTATGAACACTGAAGCTTTCTTT.

The V and J genes are TRBV24-1 and TRBJ2-5, with D unclear. Germline V gene lookup returns CDR1 KGHDR and CDR2 SFDVKD. The germline V and J ends were trimmed by 4 bases and 5 bases, with 13 bases remaining between them. CDR3 length: 14 amino acids. The CDR3 spells CATSDPSSHETQYF. CDR3 nucleotides: TGTGCCACCAGTGACCCAAGTTCTCATGAGACCCAGTACTTC.

The chain joins TRBV9 to TRBJ2-2; 7 bases match TRBD1. This CDR3 is built from 16 residues. CDR1 is SGDLS and CDR2 is YYNGEE in the germline V gene. Germline trimming cut 6 bases from V and 0 bases from J; bases unmatched to any gene: 8. In DNA form, the CDR3 reads TGTGCCAGCACCAAGTGGGACAGCCCGAACACCGGGGAGCTGTTTTTT. Its protein is CASTKWDSPNTGELFF. Full variable domain (rest looked up from reference TRBV9 and TRBJ2-2): DSGVTQTPKHLITATGQRVTLRCSPRSGDLSVYWYQQSLDQGLQFLIQYYNGEERAKGNILERFSAQQFPDLHSELNLSSLELGDSALYFCASTKWDSPNTGELFFGEGSRLTVL.

The chain uses TRBV20-1 and TRBJ2-5, with D maybe TRBD2 (5 bases). Deletions cut 3 bases from V and 9 bases from J, with 23 bases between. The V gene's germline CDR1 is DFQATT and CDR2 SNEGSKA (reference sequence). The CDR3 sequence is 15 residues long. This chain's CDR3 is CSASWPGLSHRAQYF. CDR3 sequence (DNA): TGCAGTGCTAGTTGGCCGGGGTTAAGTCATCGGGCCCAGTACTTC.

This chain uses TRBV9 with TRBJ2-5; no definite D call. Trimming took off 2 bases at V and 2 bases at J, with 7 bases between the two ends. Germline loops: CDR1 SGDLS, CDR2 YYNGEE. The CDR3 runs 13 residues. CDR3 bases: TGTGCCAGCAGCGTTAGGCGGCAAGAGACCCAGTACTTC. Translating gives CASSVRRQETQYF. Supplemented by reference TRBV9 and TRBJ2-5, the full variable domain reads DSGVTQTPKHLITATGQRVTLRCSPRSGDLSVYWYQQSLDQGLQFLIQYYNGEERAKGNILERFSAQQFPDLHSELNLSSLELGDSALYFCASSVRRQETQYFGPGTRLLVL.

The chain is built from TRBV5-1 and TRBJ1-1; no reliable D call. Germline V gene data show CDR1 as SGHRS and CDR2 as YFSETQ. This CDR3 contains 15 residues. V shed 0 bases and J shed 6 bases, with 15 bases lying between them. In DNA, the CDR3 is TGCGCCAGCAGCTTGGGGGTGGGTGGCTTCGCTGAAGCTTTCTTT. It specifies CASSLGVGGFAEAFF.

This clonotype was recorded many times. The CDR3 DNA reads TGCAGTGCCGGGACAGCAGATACGCAGTATTTT. Encoded protein: CSAGTADTQYF. The rearrangement joins TRBV20-1 to TRBJ2-3; TRBD1 matches at 7 bases. Germline trimming cut 6 bases from V and 4 bases from J; bases unmatched to any gene: 1. The CDR3 totals 11 residues. Germline V CDR1 and CDR2: DFQATT, SNEGSKA (reference sequence).

The chain combines TRBV7-8 with TRBJ1-5; D is ambiguous. Germline CDR1 SGHVS, CDR2 FQNEAQ. The CDR3 is made up of 15 amino acids. V lost 2 bases and J 2 bases, leaving 10 bases between the germline ends. The CDR3 is CASSLFASGNQPQHF. Here the CDR3 DNA reads TGTGCCAGCAGCTTATTTGCAAGCGGCAATCAGCCCCAGCATTTT.

CDR3 nucleotides: TGTGCCAGCAGCTTGGTCGGACAGGGCTCTGGAAACACCATATATTTT. Protein sequence: CASSLVGQGSGNTIYF. The chain is built from TRBV5-6 and TRBJ1-3; TRBD1 aligns across 8 bases. Germline CDR1 reads SGHDT; CDR2 reads YYEEEE. Trimming took 0 bases from V and 0 from J; bases not matched to a gene: 2. The CDR3 runs to 16 residues. The full variable domain, its missing parts supplied by reference TRBV5-6 and TRBJ1-3, is DAGVTQSPTHLIKTRGQQVTLRCSPKSGHDTVSWYQQALGQGPQFIFQYYEEEERQRGNFPDRFSGHQFPNYSSELNVNALLLGDSALYLCASSLVGQGSGNTIYFGEGSWLTVV.

The gene calls are TRBV20-1 and TRBJ2-2; 8 bases agree with TRBD2. CDR3 size: 14 residues. Germline V CDR1 and CDR2: DFQATT, SNEGSKA (reference sequence). Unmatched junction bases numbered 2, after V lost 3 bases and J lost 2 bases. The CDR3 nucleotides are TGCAGTGCTAGCGGGAGGGATAACACCGGGGAGCTGTTTTTT. Amino acid sequence: CSASGRDNTGELFF.

The chain couples TRBV29-1 to TRBJ2-3, with 13 nucleotides matching TRBD2. Germline CDR1 is SQVTM and CDR2 is ANQGSEA. The J segment lost 4 bases and the V segment lost 7 bases, leaving 5 bases of the junction unmatched. This CDR3 contains 14 residues. This chain's CDR3 is CSESGLAGSDTQYF. In DNA form, the CDR3 reads TGCAGCGAATCGGGACTAGCGGGGTCAGATACGCAGTATTTT.

The chain combines TRBV20-1 with TRBJ1-2, with 7 bases that match TRBD1. V shed 6 bases and J 5 bases; nucleotides not matched to a gene: 12. CDR3 length: 14 amino acids. Germline values: CDR1 DFQATT, CDR2 SNEGSKA (reference sequence). The CDR3 spells CSARFRDRRYGYTF. The CDR3 region has the DNA TGCAGTGCGAGATTCCGGGACAGACGATATGGCTACACCTTC.